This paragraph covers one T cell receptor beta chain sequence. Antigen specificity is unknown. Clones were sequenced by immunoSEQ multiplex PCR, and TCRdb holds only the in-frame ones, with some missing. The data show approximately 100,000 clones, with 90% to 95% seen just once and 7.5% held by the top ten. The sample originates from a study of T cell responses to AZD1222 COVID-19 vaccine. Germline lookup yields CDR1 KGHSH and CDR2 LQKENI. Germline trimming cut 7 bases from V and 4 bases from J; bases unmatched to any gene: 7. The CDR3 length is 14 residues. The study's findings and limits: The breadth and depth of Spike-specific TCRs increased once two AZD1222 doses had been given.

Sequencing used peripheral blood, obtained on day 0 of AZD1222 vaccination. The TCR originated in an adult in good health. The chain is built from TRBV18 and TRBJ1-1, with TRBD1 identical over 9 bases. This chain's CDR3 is CASLPTGGATEAFF. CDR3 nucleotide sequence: TGTGCCAGCTTACCGACAGGGGGGGCCACTGAAGCTTTCTTT.